The 5 T cell receptor beta chains below all came from one sample that was sequenced in a study of blood T cell repertoires in COVID-19 (dated by TCRdb to the early 2020s). Library method: the immunoSEQ multiplex PCR assay. Not all clones reach the TCRdb copy of this immuneACCESS table, which keeps in-frame sequences only. Checked studies attribute under half of the gap to unresolved V genes and leave the rest unexplained. The sample profile shows about 270,000 clones; around 93% of them were found once. The top ten clones comprise around 2.8% of the sample. The sequencing sample was made of PBMCs or T cells enriched from blood (not recorded which). These receptors originate from a man aged 35 to 55 who had been exposed to COVID-19.

The chain couples TRBV30 to TRBJ2-3; TRBD2 matches at 9 bases. Looked up from germline, CDR1 is GTSNPN and CDR2 is SVGIG (reference sequence). The CDR3 runs 15 residues. J lost 3 bases, V lost 0 bases, and 4 bases had no gene match. The CDR3 DNA is TGTGCCTGGAGTGTACTAAGCGGGGGGACAGATACGCAGTATTTT. Protein: CAWSVLSGGTDTQYF. The variable domain in full, completed from reference TRBV30 and TRBJ2-3, reads SQTIHQWPATLVQPVGSPLSLECTVEGTSNPNLYWYRQAAGRGLQLLFYSVGIGQISSEVPQNLSASRPQDRQFILSSKKLLLSDSGFYLCAWSVLSGGTDTQYFGPGTRLTVL.

This chain connects TRBV28 to TRBJ1-2; no firm D call. Per the germline V gene, CDR1 is MDHEN and CDR2 is SYDVKM. With 6 bases removed from V and 2 bases from J, the gap between germline ends came to 10 bases. This CDR3 has 13 amino acids. This CDR3 is CASREQKNYGYTF. The DNA of the CDR3 is TGTGCCAGCAGAGAACAGAAAAACTATGGCTACACCTTC.

The chain combines TRBV2 with TRBJ2-5, with TRBD2 matching over 8 bases. The trim removed 6 bases at V and 2 bases at J, leaving 5 bases unmatched. The CDR3 consists of 14 residues. In germline, CDR1 is SNHLY, CDR2 FYNNEI. CDR3 region: CASRVSSGQETQYF. The CDR3 bases are TGTGCCAGCAGGGTGTCTAGCGGGCAAGAGACCCAGTACTTC.

The chain uses TRBV27 and TRBJ2-6; 8 positions match TRBD1. V was clipped by 6 bases and J by 4 bases; unmatched bases: 5. CDR1 MNHEY and CDR2 SMNVEV come from the germline V gene (reference sequence). This CDR3 has 15 residues. For the CDR3, the DNA is TGTGCCAGCAGCCAAGACAGGGGAGGGGCCAACGTCCTGACTTTC. Its protein is CASSQDRGGANVLTF.

The chain uses TRBV18 and TRBJ2-3; TRBD2 aligns across 10 bases. The CDR3 is 16 residues long. With V trimmed by 6 bases and J by 4 bases, 10 bases remained unmatched. Germline V gene sequence: CDR1 KGHSH, CDR2 LQKENI. Here the CDR3 reads CASSRGLAGGADTQYF. The CDR3 DNA follows: TGTGCCAGCTCCCGGGGCTTAGCGGGAGGCGCAGATACGCAGTATTTT.